This TCR beta chain derives from a study of shared clonotypes between healthy human individuals. The protocol was immunoSEQ multiplex PCR, while the TCRdb copy is restricted to in-frame clones and leaves out a portion. The sample yields 400,000 to 550,000 clones, 79% seen once. The CDR3 spans 13 residues. V was clipped by 4 bases and J by 3 bases; unmatched bases: 2. Germline CDR1 reads SGHRS; CDR2 reads YFSETQ. This clone has a count of ten or more. V and J are TRBV5-1 and TRBJ1-1, with 8 nucleotides matching TRBD1. The source of this sequence is a woman in her forties in good health. Some clones in this sample may be carry-over from other donors' samples. The specimen was PBMCs. CDR3 in DNA: TGCGCCAGCAGCCTGGGACAGGACACTGAAGCTTTCTTT. This encodes CASSLGQDTEAFF.